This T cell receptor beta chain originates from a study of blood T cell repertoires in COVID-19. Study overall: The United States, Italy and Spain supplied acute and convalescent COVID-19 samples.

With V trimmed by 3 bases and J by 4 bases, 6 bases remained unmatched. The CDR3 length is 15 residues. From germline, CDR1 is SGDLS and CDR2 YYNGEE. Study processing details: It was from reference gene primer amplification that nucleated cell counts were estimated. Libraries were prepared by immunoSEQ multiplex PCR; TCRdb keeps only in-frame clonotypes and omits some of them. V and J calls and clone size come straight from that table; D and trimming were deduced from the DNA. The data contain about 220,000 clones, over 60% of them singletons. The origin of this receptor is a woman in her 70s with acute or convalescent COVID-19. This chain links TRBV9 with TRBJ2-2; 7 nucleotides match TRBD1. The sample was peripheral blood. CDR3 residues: CASSAGQRITGELFF. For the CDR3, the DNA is TGTGCCAGCAGCGCGGGACAGAGAATCACCGGGGAGCTGTTTTTT.